The present entry profiles one TCR beta chain with its context. The antigen is unknown. This may be a read error, as it is one base from a much larger clone. Each 20-30 mg portion of unsorted bulk tissue served as the source for co-extraction of RNA and DNA. Patients diagnosed with primary liver carcinoma received treatment through surgical resection. The source of the sample is a study of tumor-infiltrating lymphocytes in primary liver carcinoma. Study results and limitations: Blood trailed tumors significantly in top-250-clone fraction (p = 0.039).

Researchers generated TCR beta cDNA from roughly 520 ng of total RNA, relying on a constant-region primer. Three nested multiplex PCR rounds, a slightly modified ARM-PCR, produced the libraries for TCR beta. Using its own MiXCR run on the multiplex PCR reads, TCRdb lists one record per CDR3 protein. The table has around 100,000 distinct CDR3 sequences, about 70% seen once. Source material: liver tumor tissue from sampling region 5. The sample's subset: tumor region T5, tumor centre. This receptor was taken from a woman aged 55-69 years with primary liver carcinoma and hepatitis B virus infection.

This CDR3 is CASSWGQGANSPLHF. CDR3 nucleotide sequence: TGTGCCAGCAGCTGGGGACAGGGAGCAAATTCACCCCTCCACTTT. This chain connects TRBV13 to TRBJ1-6; 9 bases map to TRBD1. Germline-derived CDR1 and CDR2 are PRHDT and FYEKMQ (reference sequence). With 4 bases clipped from V and 7 bases from J, the junction kept 5 bases outside the gene matches. The CDR3 contains 15 residues. Supplemented by reference TRBV13 and TRBJ1-6, the full variable domain reads AAGVIQSPRHLIKEKRETATLKCYPIPRHDTVYWYQQGPGQDPQFLISFYEKMQSDKGSIPDRFSAQQFSDYHSELNMSSLELGDSALYFCASSWGQGANSPLHFGNGTRLTVT.